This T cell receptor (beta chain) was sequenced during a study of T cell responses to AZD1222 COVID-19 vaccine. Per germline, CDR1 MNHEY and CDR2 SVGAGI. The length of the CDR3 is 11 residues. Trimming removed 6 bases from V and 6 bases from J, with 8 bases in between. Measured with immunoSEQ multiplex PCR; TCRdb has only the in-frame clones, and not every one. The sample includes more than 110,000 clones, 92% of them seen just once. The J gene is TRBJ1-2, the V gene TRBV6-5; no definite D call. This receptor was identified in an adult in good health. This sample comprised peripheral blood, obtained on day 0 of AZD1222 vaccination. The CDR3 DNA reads TGTGCCAGCAGGAGAGCCCATGGCTACACCTTC. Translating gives CASRRAHGYTF.